This TCR beta chain was sequenced in a study of a mutant IDH1 vaccine in newly diagnosed glioma (dated by TCRdb to the early 2020s). With respect to the entire study: Patients were given eight vaccinations, in weeks 1, 3, 5, 7, 11, 15, 19 and 23, which matched visits V03 through V10. Of the 30 to 35 treated patients, around 62% were male and roughly 38% were female, and a mean age of roughly 37 years was recorded. Vaccination was initiated 4-6 weeks after radiotherapy alone, or concurrently with temozolomide cycles in the chemotherapy-containing groups. Prior to enrollment, standard therapy consisting of radiotherapy alone, temozolomide alone, or radiochemotherapy with temozolomide had been administered to patients, with the combination being received by most patients. Longitudinal TCRB deep sequencing was done for 25 treated patients, wherever samples were available for exploratory analyses. Peripheral blood was collected at six visits: V03 (baseline), V05, V07, V10, V12 and V13.

General conclusions and limits of the study: Immune responses induced by the vaccine were seen in around 94% of patients across multiple MHC alleles. Pseudoprogression appeared unrelated to alterations in the top peripheral T cell clonotypes detected by TCRB sequencing. It was noted by the authors that analyses of patient blood samples could not be reproduced owing to sample limitations. PBMC samples for TCRB deep sequencing were selected based on availability.

Library preparation was by the immunoSEQ multiplex PCR assay. The hsTCRB Kit was used according to the manufacturer's protocol to amplify rearranged TCR beta chain sequences. An Illumina MiSeq was used to sequence the TCRB libraries. In the source study's methods: Demultiplexing, trimming and gene mapping were performed with the kit vendor's proprietary platform. Here the immuneACCESS table is served through TCRdb, limited to in-frame sequences with V and J called. Missing clones are a known gap in these copies; in checked studies unresolved V genes cover under half, and the rest lacks a known reason. The D gene and trimming were derived from the DNA, and the V and J assignments and clone size from that table. The sample profile shows about 56,000 clones; approximately 87% of them were found once. The ten largest account for around 1.5% of the sample. This clone was detected once. It has no known antigen specificity. No base quality information exists; no much larger clone differs at one position.

The time point label of this sample denotes: week 23, last vaccination. A 20-mer mutant IDH1 peptide at 300 micrograms in Montanide made up each vaccine dose, which was injected subcutaneously together with topical imiquimod. Donors had newly diagnosed WHO grade 3 or 4 IDH1-mutant astrocytomas with loss of nuclear ATRX. The samples were drawn from NOA16, a multicentre, single-arm, open-label phase I trial in Germany that tested a mutant IDH1 peptide vaccine in humans for the first time. Genomic DNA for TCRB sequencing was extracted from EDTA blood using the DNeasy Blood and Tissue Kit. Taken from cysteine to phenylalanine, the CDR3 has 14 residues. Only the CDR3 portion is preserved as DNA: 42 bases, with reading frame beginning at the first base. At the junction V is shortened by 6 bases and J by 1 base, with 12 bases in between. CDR1 and CDR2 (MNHEY, SMNVEV) derive from the germline V gene (reference sequence).

The sample was PBMCs, taken from a glioma patient whose treatment included an IDH1 peptide vaccine. The receptor chain draws on TRBV27 and TRBJ1-2; the D gene is possibly TRBD1, with 5 bases matching. This TCR was sampled from a man aged 35 to 55 with glioma. The CDR3 region has the sequence CASSQGTFNYGYTF. Here is the DNA: TGTGCCAGCAGCCAGGGAACCTTTAACTATGGCTACACCTTC.